This passage covers 5 T cell receptor beta chains from one sample sequenced in a study of blood T cells in healthy people across ages. For the second PCR, which ran for 7 to 11 cycles, a sample-barcoded 5' primer and a J-beta primer mix were used. TCRdb recomputed calls from the 5' RACE reads with MiXCR, one row per CDR3 protein. The sample yields hundreds of thousands of distinct CDR3 sequences, roughly 50% seen once. Specimen: blood. The receptors stem from a man aged 40-50 years in good health.

The gene calls are TRBV4-2 and TRBJ2-1, with 11 bases fitting TRBD2. The CDR3 consists of 15 residues. V dropped 3 bases and J dropped 7; count of bases not matched to a gene: 5. Germline lookup yields CDR1 LGHNA and CDR2 YNFKEQ. DNA of the CDR3: TGTGCCAGCAGCCACTTAGCGGGAGGGCCAAATGAGCAGTTCTTC. Amino acid sequence: CASSHLAGGPNEQFF.

This clonotype has more than one count but fewer than ten. The V and J genes are TRBV4-3 and TRBJ2-5, with D possibly TRBD2 on 6 matching bases. Trimming removed 1 base from V and 1 base from J, with 16 bases in between. This CDR3 is built from 17 residues. Germline lookup yields CDR1 LGHNA and CDR2 YSLEER. In DNA form, the CDR3 reads TGCGCCAGCAGCCAAGTGTGGGGCGCGGGGCTCCAAGAGACCCAGTACTTC. Its protein product is CASSQVWGAGLQETQYF.

The genes are TRBV5-1 and TRBJ2-3; TRBD2 matches 7 bases. This CDR3 has 14 residues. V lost 4 bases and J lost 5; bases outside the gene matches: 7. The germline V gene encodes CDR1 SGHRS and CDR2 YFSETQ. The CDR3 region is CASSPGLGLDTQYF. CDR3 DNA sequence: TGCGCCAGCAGCCCAGGACTAGGGCTAGATACGCAGTATTTT.

The V gene is TRBV14, the J gene TRBJ2-1; tentative D call: TRBD2 (5 bases). The CDR3 contains 13 residues. The V end was cut by 6 bases, the J end by 12 bases, with 18 bases between. Looked up from germline, CDR1 is SGHDN and CDR2 is FVKESK. As DNA, the CDR3 is TGTGCCAGCAGTGAGGGAATACAGTTTGGGCAGTTCTTC. Protein sequence: CASSEGIQFGQFF.

This clonotype has just a few counts. The chain combines TRBV6-5 with TRBJ2-7; D might be TRBD1 or TRBD2, each matching 5 bases. Trimming took off 0 bases at V and 6 bases at J, with 18 bases between the two ends. The CDR3 totals 16 residues. CDR1 is MNHEY, CDR2 SVGAGI, per germline. This CDR3 reads CASSYSNRGLQIEQYF. The CDR3 nucleotides are TGTGCCAGCAGTTACTCGAATCGGGGCCTCCAGATCGAGCAGTACTTC.